Listed below are T cell receptor beta chains from one sample, sequenced in a study of T cell responses to AZD1222 COVID-19 vaccine. Data came from immunoSEQ multiplex PCR; TCRdb stores just in-frame clones and leaves some out. The sample has 240,000 or so clones; 85% to 95% are singletons. This sample comprised peripheral blood, obtained on day 0 of AZD1222 vaccination. The origin of the receptors is an adult in good health. Both conserved end residues are part of each CDR3. The order of the fields is D gene, V gene, J gene, CDR3 DNA, CDR3 protein. A D gene is named only where the DNA matches it firmly.

TRBD1	TRBV10-2	TRBJ1-5	TGCGCCAGCAGCGTTAGGGCAGGGGGAGATCAGCCCCAGCATTTT	CASSVRAGGDQPQHF
-	TRBV15	TRBJ1-2	TGTGCCACCAGCAGAGTTGGGGGTCGGTTGTCGTCCTACTATGGCTACACCTTC	CATSRVGGRLSSYYGYTF
-	TRBV9	TRBJ1-6	TGTGCCAGCAGCGCCGGAGGGGGGCGGGATTCACCCCTCCACTTT	CASSAGGGRDSPLHF
-	TRBV20-1	TRBJ1-2	TGCAGTGCCAAGGGGATCTATGGCTACACCTTC	CSAKGIYGYTF
-	TRBV18	TRBJ1-2	TGTGCCAGCCGGACCGGCCAGGGCAACTATGGCTACACCTTC	CASRTGQGNYGYTF
-	TRBV6-5	TRBJ1-3	TGTGCCAGCAGTTACGCAGGTGGAAACACCATATATTTT	CASSYAGGNTIYF
-	TRBV28	TRBJ2-5	TGTGCCAGCAGCCAAGCCCCCGAGGGGCTGGAGACCCAGTACTTC	CASSQAPEGLETQYF
TRBD1	TRBV6-5	TRBJ2-7	TGTGCCAGCAGTTACGACCGACAGGGTGGGAAGCAGTACTTC	CASSYDRQGGKQYF
-	TRBV4-2	TRBJ2-7	TGTGCCAGCAGCCAAGAGATAGGCAGGGACTTCCTTGCCTACGAGCAGTACTTC	CASSQEIGRDFLAYEQYF
-	TRBV28	TRBJ2-7	TGTGCCAGCAGTTTGTCTCCCGGGACCTACGAGCAGTACTTC	CASSLSPGTYEQYF
-	TRBV7-2	TRBJ1-1	TGTGCCAGCAGGCCCGATCGGGGTGAAGCTTTCTTT	CASRPDRGEAFF
-	TRBV28	TRBJ1-1	TGTGCCAGCAGACCTCCAGTGGACACTGAAGCTTTCTTT	CASRPPVDTEAFF
-	TRBV27	TRBJ1-5	TGTGCCAGCAGTTTAGGTCCGGGGACCAATCAGCCCCAGCATTTT	CASSLGPGTNQPQHF
-	TRBV7-2	TRBJ2-7	TGTGCCAGCACCCAGGGGGGAGGCCTCGAGCAGTACTTC	CASTQGGGLEQYF
-	TRBV9	TRBJ2-1	TGTGCCAGCAGCGTAGTTGGGGCTTACAATGAGCAGTTCTTC	CASSVVGAYNEQFF